Each of the 30 T cell receptor beta chains below was sequenced from the same sample in a study of cytomegalovirus exposure and HLA in healthy donors. PCR employed 60 Vbeta and 13 Jbeta primers. Data came from immunoSEQ multiplex PCR; TCRdb stores just in-frame clones and leaves some out. This sample has approximately 130,000 clones; approximately 75% occur once, and the top ten carry about 1.7%. The sample consisted of PBMCs. These receptors were taken from a man in his forties in good health and CMV-seronegative.

V is TRBV9 and J is TRBJ2-3; D is ambiguous. CDR3 size: 16 residues. V gave up 0 bases and J gave up 0 bases, with 11 bases separating them. CDR1 SGDLS and CDR2 YYNGEE come from the germline V gene. CDR3 bases: TGTGCCAGCAGCGTAGGTGCGCTACCTAGCACAGATACGCAGTATTTT. As protein: CASSVGALPSTDTQYF.

The chain recombines TRBV25-1 with TRBJ1-4; a weak D match, TRBD1 (6 bases). The CDR3 runs 15 residues. Germline-derived CDR1 and CDR2 are MGHDK and SYGVNS. Trimming pared 5 bases from V and 0 bases from J, leaving 10 bases between. CDR3 coding DNA: TGTGCCAGCAGTAGGACAGTCGCAACTAATGAAAAACTGTTTTTT. As protein: CASSRTVATNEKLFF. The variable domain in full, with the rest retrieved from reference TRBV25-1 and TRBJ1-4, is EADIYQTPRYLVIGTGKKITLECSQTMGHDKMYWYQQDPGMELHLIHYSYGVNSTEKGDLSSESTVSRIRTEHFPLTLESARPSHTSQYLCASSRTVATNEKLFFGSGTQLSVL.

The gene calls are TRBV6-5 and TRBJ2-7; no definite D call. This CDR3 contains 15 residues. Between the trimmed V and J ends, which lost 5 bases and 0 bases, there was a span of 14 bases. Germline CDR1 reads MNHEY; CDR2 reads SVGAGI. The CDR3 sequence: CASSPSGGSSYEQYF. DNA for the CDR3: TGTGCCAGCAGTCCCTCCGGCGGCAGCTCCTACGAGCAGTACTTC.

The chain carries TRBV27 and TRBJ1-6; the D gene is possibly TRBD1 (5 bases). CDR3 length: 15 amino acids. V lost 2 bases to trimming and J lost 7 bases, with 12 bases between them. Germline V gene lookup returns CDR1 MNHEY and CDR2 SMNVEV (reference sequence). In nucleotides, the CDR3 is TGTGCCAGCAGTTTACAGGGTTCAAAAAATTCACCCCTCCACTTT. It specifies CASSLQGSKNSPLHF.

V and J are TRBV9 and TRBJ2-7; D may be TRBD1 (5 bases). Germline lookup yields CDR1 SGDLS and CDR2 YYNGEE. V was pared by 0 bases and J by 5 bases, with 12 bases between. The CDR3 runs 14 residues. In DNA, the CDR3 is TGTGCCAGCAGCGTAGGGTTCAGGGCAGACGAGCAGTACTTC. As protein: CASSVGFRADEQYF.

The chain recombines TRBV4-2 with TRBJ1-1; TRBD1 agrees at 9 bases. This CDR3 contains 15 residues. Trimming at V came to 4 bases and at J to 8 bases, leaving 11 bases not matched to a gene. The germline CDR1 and CDR2 sequences are LGHNA and YNFKEQ. Written as DNA, the CDR3 is TGTGCCAGCAGCCTTCAGGGACAGGGCGGACCCGAAGCTTTCTTT. Residues: CASSLQGQGGPEAFF.

The chain joins TRBV10-2 to TRBJ1-1; 10 bases line up with TRBD1. The V segment lost 6 bases and the J segment 5 bases; nucleotides outside the gene matches: 15. The CDR3 covers 17 residues. Germline loops: CDR1 WSHSY, CDR2 SAAADI. CDR3 region: CASSEVPGQGPGTEAFF. In DNA form, the CDR3 reads TGCGCCAGCAGCGAGGTCCCGGGACAGGGGCCGGGGACTGAAGCTTTCTTT.

This chain joins TRBV6-5 and TRBJ2-7; TRBD1 matches 8 bases. J lost 4 bases, V lost 0 bases, and 5 bases had no gene match. The CDR3 extends over 15 amino acids. The V gene's germline CDR1 is MNHEY and CDR2 SVGAGI. This CDR3 is CASSYSSGGLYEQYF. DNA for the CDR3: TGTGCCAGCAGTTACTCGTCAGGGGGCCTTTACGAGCAGTACTTC.

This clone appeared a few times. The chain links TRBV18 to TRBJ1-1, with TRBD1 matching over 9 bases. This CDR3 is built from 14 residues. Per the germline V gene, CDR1 is KGHSH and CDR2 is LQKENI. V shed 2 bases and J 9 bases; nucleotides not matched to a gene: 7. CDR3 nucleotide sequence: TGTGCCAGCTCACCAAGGGACAGGGACTTCCAAGCTTTCTTT. Residues: CASSPRDRDFQAFF.

The chain recombines TRBV6-6 with TRBJ1-5; TRBD1 is a possible D gene (6 bases). From germline, CDR1 is MNHNY and CDR2 SVGAGI (reference sequence). V lost 6 bases and J 4 bases, leaving 16 bases between the germline ends. CDR3 length: 15 residues. This chain's CDR3 is CASRKQGNYNQPQHF. CDR3 bases: TGTGCCAGCAGGAAACAGGGAAACTATAATCAGCCCCAGCATTTT.

The chain has TRBV6-4 and TRBJ1-5; weak D call: TRBD1 (5 bases). The CDR3 has 14 amino acids. The V and J ends lost 0 bases and 6 bases respectively, with 9 bases between them. Germline V gives CDR1 MRHNA, CDR2 SNTAGT. CDR3 sequence: CASSDSAGGQPQHF. CDR3 DNA sequence: TGTGCCAGCAGTGACTCGGCGGGGGGTCAGCCCCAGCATTTT.

The rearrangement uses TRBV18 and TRBJ1-3, with a possible D match to TRBD1 (6 bases). Between the trimmed V and J ends, which lost 4 bases and 0 bases, there was a span of 10 bases. Germline V gene lookup returns CDR1 KGHSH and CDR2 LQKENI. This CDR3 has 15 amino acids. CDR3 bases: TGTGCCAGCTCACAGGGGGTTGACTCTGGAAACACCATATATTTT. This gives the protein CASSQGVDSGNTIYF. The variable domain in full, completed from reference TRBV18 and TRBJ1-3, reads NAGVMQNPRHLVRRRGQEARLRCSPMKGHSHVYWYRQLPEEGLKFMVYLQKENIIDESGMPKERFSAEFPKEGPSILRIQQVVRGDSAAYFCASSQGVDSGNTIYFGEGSWLTVV.

V gene TRBV6-5 combines with J gene TRBJ1-3; no firm D call. The CDR3 length is 16 residues. Between the trimmed V and J ends, which lost 2 bases and 2 bases, there was a span of 13 bases. Germline CDR1 is MNHEY and CDR2 is SVGAGI. In DNA, the CDR3 is TGTGCCAGCAGTTACGCTGAGAGCGTACCTGGAAACACCATATATTTT. It translates to CASSYAESVPGNTIYF.

The rearrangement uses TRBV5-4 and TRBJ1-4; tentative D call: TRBD1 (5 bases). The V end lost 2 bases, the J end lost 0 bases, and 8 bases lay between the germline ends. The germline CDR1 and CDR2 sequences are SGHNT and YYREEE (reference sequence). This CDR3 spans 15 amino acids. The CDR3, as DNA: TGTGCCAGCAGCTTCGACAGTGCAACTAATGAAAAACTGTTTTTT. This translates into CASSFDSATNEKLFF.

The gene calls are TRBV7-2 and TRBJ1-2; D is unresolved. The CDR3 consists of 15 residues. Deletions cut 5 bases from V and 4 bases from J, with 17 bases between. Germline lookup yields CDR1 SGHTA and CDR2 FQGNSA. In nucleotides, the CDR3 is TGTGCCAGCAGCCCGCGGGCAGTTAACAGCTATGGCTACACCTTC. Translation: CASSPRAVNSYGYTF.

This clone showed up just a few times. V and J are TRBV30 and TRBJ1-2, with D tentatively TRBD1 (5 bases). The germline V gene encodes CDR1 GTSNPN and CDR2 SVGIG (reference sequence). With 3 bases removed from V and 3 bases from J, the gap between germline ends came to 14 bases. The CDR3 covers 14 residues. CDR3 DNA: TGTGCCTGGAGAGACAGCGTTGGATACTATGGCTACACCTTC. Its protein is CAWRDSVGYYGYTF.

V usage is TRBV13 and J usage is TRBJ2-2, with a weak D call TRBD1 (5 bases). The CDR3 totals 16 residues. Germline CDR1 reads PRHDT; CDR2 reads FYEKMQ (reference sequence). Between the trimmed V and J ends, which lost 0 bases and 8 bases, there was a span of 16 bases. CDR3 sequence: CASSLGRRTSGGELFF. Written as DNA, the CDR3 is TGTGCCAGCAGCTTAGGCCGGCGGACCTCAGGGGGGGAGCTGTTTTTT.

The chain combines TRBV6-1 with TRBJ2-5; 11 bases align to TRBD1. Germline V lookup: CDR1 MNHNS, CDR2 SASEGT. The CDR3 is 15 residues long. V shed 6 bases, J shed 5 bases, and the junction held 8 bases outside the gene matches. CDR3 amino acids: CASSLRTGGLETQYF. CDR3 nucleotide sequence: TGTGCCAGCAGCCTTAGGACAGGGGGCTTGGAGACCCAGTACTTC.

The chain couples TRBV18 to TRBJ2-1; 7 nucleotides line up with TRBD2. Germline values: CDR1 KGHSH, CDR2 LQKENI. Trimming cost V 8 bases and J 4 bases; bases outside gene matches: 5. CDR3 length: 13 residues. This CDR3 is CASTLGLYNEQFF. In DNA, the CDR3 is TGTGCCAGCACCCTGGGACTATACAATGAGCAGTTCTTC.

This chain uses TRBV18 with TRBJ1-4; 8 positions match TRBD1. The CDR3 runs to 14 residues. Germline CDR1 and CDR2: KGHSH and LQKENI. The trim removed 5 bases at V and 7 bases at J, leaving 6 bases unmatched. In DNA, the CDR3 is TGTGCCAGCTCAACCCAGGGGGCGGGTGAAAAACTGTTTTTT. Translating it yields CASSTQGAGEKLFF.

In this sample, this clone turned up a few times. In nucleotides, the CDR3 is TGTGCCAGCAGCGTAGTGGGACAGGGTACGGGTGGGGCCAACGTCCTGACTTTC. It translates to CASSVVGQGTGGANVLTF. This chain joins TRBV9 and TRBJ2-6; 9 bases are shared with TRBD1. Germline lookup yields CDR1 SGDLS and CDR2 YYNGEE. The CDR3 covers 18 residues. V shed 0 bases, J shed 3 bases, and the junction held 7 bases outside the gene matches.

This chain connects TRBV5-8 to TRBJ2-5, with TRBD2 as a possible D gene (6 bases). The CDR3 runs 14 residues. Looked up from germline, CDR1 is SGHTS and CDR2 is YDEGEE. V was pared by 1 base and J by 5 bases, with 12 bases between. In DNA form, the CDR3 reads TGTGCCAGCAGCTTGCTGTCCGGAGGGGAGACCCAGTACTTC. It codes for CASSLLSGGETQYF.

J is TRBJ2-1 and V is TRBV7-3; 8 bases match TRBD1. The length of the CDR3 is 16 residues. The germline gives CDR1 SGHTA, CDR2 FQGTGA. V lost 3 bases to trimming and J lost 4 bases; unmatched junction nucleotides: 8. This CDR3 reads CASSLNRQGSYNEQFF. The CDR3 DNA follows: TGTGCCAGCAGCTTGAATCGACAGGGGAGTTACAATGAGCAGTTCTTC.

The chain employs TRBV7-2 and TRBJ1-2, with D unclear. Germline V gene sequence: CDR1 SGHTA, CDR2 FQGNSA. The germline V and J ends were trimmed by 4 bases and 4 bases, with 19 bases remaining between them. The CDR3 sequence is 16 residues long. The CDR3 nucleotides are TGTGCCAGCAGCTCCCCCGGTAGGCGGCGAGGCTATGGCTACACCTTC. It is translated as CASSSPGRRRGYGYTF.

The chain uses TRBV7-2 and TRBJ1-2; no clear D gene. V lost 2 bases, J lost 1 base, and 5 bases lay in between. CDR3 length equals 13 residues. Germline V lookup: CDR1 SGHTA, CDR2 FQGNSA. CDR3 protein: CASSLRDNYGYTF. CDR3 in DNA: TGTGCCAGCAGCTTAAGAGATAACTATGGCTACACCTTC.

The chain employs TRBV2 and TRBJ2-1, with D possibly being TRBD1 (6 bases). Trimming stripped 6 bases from V and 15 bases from J, with 12 bases between. Per the germline V gene, CDR1 is SNHLY and CDR2 is FYNNEI. The length of the CDR3 is 10 residues. CDR3 bases: TGTGCCAGCAGGTCAGGGGATCCGTTCTTC. Encoded protein: CASRSGDPFF.

The chain is built from TRBV9 and TRBJ2-7; 7 positions match TRBD2. CDR1 and CDR2 (germline): SGDLS, YYNGEE. CDR3 length: 13 residues. Trimming cost V 1 base and J 5 bases; bases outside gene matches: 3. For the CDR3, the DNA is TGTGCCAGCAGCGTAAGCGGGATTAACGAGCAGTACTTC. It yields the protein CASSVSGINEQYF.

The chain joins TRBV11-3 to TRBJ2-1, with 14 bases matching TRBD2. Trimming at V came to 5 bases and at J to 8 bases, leaving 17 bases not matched to a gene. Germline lookup yields CDR1 SGHNT and CDR2 YENEEA. This CDR3 has 19 amino acids. CDR3 loop: CASSHSLGLAGGPRHEQFF. In nucleotides, the CDR3 is TGTGCCAGCAGCCACAGCTTAGGACTAGCGGGAGGCCCTAGACATGAGCAGTTCTTC.

The rearrangement joins TRBV19 to TRBJ2-3, with 8 bases matching TRBD2. Losses at the gene ends were 6 bases for V and 0 bases for J; bases not matched to a gene: 5. Germline V gives CDR1 LNHDA, CDR2 SQIVND (reference sequence). The CDR3 loop spans 15 amino acids. CDR3 sequence: CASRNRGGSTDTQYF. Written as DNA, the CDR3 is TGTGCCAGTAGGAACCGCGGGGGGAGCACAGATACGCAGTATTTT.

This sequence joins TRBV4-1 and TRBJ1-6; D is unclear. Germline V gives CDR1 MGHRA, CDR2 YSYEKL. The CDR3 covers 15 residues. V was pared by 0 bases and J by 7 bases, with 10 bases between. In nucleotides, the CDR3 is TGCGCCAGCAGCCAAGATCTCCCAGGCAATTCACCCCTCCACTTT. This translates into CASSQDLPGNSPLHF.